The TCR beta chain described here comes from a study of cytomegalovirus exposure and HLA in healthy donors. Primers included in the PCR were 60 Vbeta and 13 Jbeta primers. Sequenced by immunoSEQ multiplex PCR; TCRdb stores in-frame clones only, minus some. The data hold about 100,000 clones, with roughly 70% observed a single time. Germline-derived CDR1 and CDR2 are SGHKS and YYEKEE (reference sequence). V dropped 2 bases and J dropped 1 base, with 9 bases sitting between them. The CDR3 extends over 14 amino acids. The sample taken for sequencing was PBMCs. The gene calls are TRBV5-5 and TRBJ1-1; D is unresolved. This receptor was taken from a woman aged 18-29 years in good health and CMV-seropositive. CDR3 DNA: TGTGCCAGCAGCTTCTACAGCCCGAACACTGAAGCTTTCTTT. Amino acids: CASSFYSPNTEAFF.